The entry that follows covers one TCR beta chain sequence. Its cognate antigen is unknown. These data originate in a study of T-cell reconstitution after alpha-beta-depleted transplantation in children. Broader study findings: The high TCRbeta diversity at day 60 in some patients came from surviving recipient T cells and thymic progenitors. T cells produced anew were the main source of T-cell counts and diversity one year after transplant. Several hundred expanded graft clones reportedly gave rise to the alpha-beta T cells present about two months after transplant.

Preparation of the TCRbeta library used unique molecular identifiers. In TCRdb, the PCR reads were re-called with MiXCR into one record per CDR3 protein. The table records around 700,000 distinct CDR3 sequences, over 10% of them present only once. This TCR was recovered from a girl under 10 years old with congenital amegakaryocytic thrombocytopenia, due to receive a stem cell transplant. The starting material was PBMCs, obtained before TCRalphabeta/CD19-depleted stem cell transplant.

CDR3 sequence reads: CASSRFRGGDTEAFF. CDR3 sequence (DNA): TGTGCCAGCAGTCGTTTCAGGGGTGGGGACACTGAAGCTTTCTTT. The chain carries TRBV2 and TRBJ1-1; D is possibly TRBD1 (6 bases). This CDR3 contains 15 residues. Germline CDR1 is SNHLY and CDR2 is FYNNEI. V lost 5 bases and J lost 3, with 16 bases in between.